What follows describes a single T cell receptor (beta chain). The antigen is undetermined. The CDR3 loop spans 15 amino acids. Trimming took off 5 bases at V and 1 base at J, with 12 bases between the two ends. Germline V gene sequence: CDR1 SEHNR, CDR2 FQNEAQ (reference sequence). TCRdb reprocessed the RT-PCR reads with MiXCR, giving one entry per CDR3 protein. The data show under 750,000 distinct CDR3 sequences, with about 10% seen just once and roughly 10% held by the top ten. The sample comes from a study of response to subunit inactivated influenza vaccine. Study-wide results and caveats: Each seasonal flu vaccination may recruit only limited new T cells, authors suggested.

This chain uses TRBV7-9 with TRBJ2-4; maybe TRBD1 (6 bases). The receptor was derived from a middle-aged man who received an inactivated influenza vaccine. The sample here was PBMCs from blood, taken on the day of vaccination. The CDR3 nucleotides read TGTGCCAGCAGCATTACAGGGTTGGCCAAAAACATTCAGTACTTC. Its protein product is CASSITGLAKNIQYF.